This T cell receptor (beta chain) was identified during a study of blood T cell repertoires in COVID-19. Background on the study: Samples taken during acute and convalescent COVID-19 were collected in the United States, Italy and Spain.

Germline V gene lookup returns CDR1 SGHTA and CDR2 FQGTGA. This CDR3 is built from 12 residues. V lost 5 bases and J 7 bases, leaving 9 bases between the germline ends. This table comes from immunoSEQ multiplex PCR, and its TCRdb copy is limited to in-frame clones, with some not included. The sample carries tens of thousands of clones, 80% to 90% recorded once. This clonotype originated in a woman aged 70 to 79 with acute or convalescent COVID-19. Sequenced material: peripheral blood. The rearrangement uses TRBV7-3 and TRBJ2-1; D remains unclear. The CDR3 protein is CASSTSPNEQFF. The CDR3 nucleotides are TGTGCCAGCAGCACGAGTCCGAATGAGCAGTTCTTC.